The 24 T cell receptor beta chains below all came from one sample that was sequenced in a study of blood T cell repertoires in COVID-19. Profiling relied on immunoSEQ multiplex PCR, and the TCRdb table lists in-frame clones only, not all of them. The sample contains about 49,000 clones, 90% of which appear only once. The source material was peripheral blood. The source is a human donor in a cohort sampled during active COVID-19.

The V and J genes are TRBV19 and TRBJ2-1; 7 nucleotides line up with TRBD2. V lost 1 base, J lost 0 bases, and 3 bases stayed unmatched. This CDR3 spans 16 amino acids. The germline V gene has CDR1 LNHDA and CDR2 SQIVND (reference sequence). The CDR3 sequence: CASSIGGGFSYNEQFF. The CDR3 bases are TGTGCCAGTAGTATAGGCGGGGGTTTCTCCTACAATGAGCAGTTCTTC. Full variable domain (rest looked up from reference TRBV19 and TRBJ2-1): DGGITQSPKYLFRKEGQNVTLSCEQNLNHDAMYWYRQDPGQGLRLIYYSQIVNDFQKGDIAEGYSVSREKKESFPLTVTSAQKNPTAFYLCASSIGGGFSYNEQFFGPGTRLTVL.

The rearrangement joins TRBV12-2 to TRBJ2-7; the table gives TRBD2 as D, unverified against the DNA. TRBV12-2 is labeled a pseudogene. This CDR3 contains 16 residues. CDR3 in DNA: TGTGCAAGTCGCTTAGCTACTAGCGGGGGTGCTCGACAGCAGTACGTC. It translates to CASRLATSGGARQQYV.

The CDR3 loop is CASRNSFMNTEAFF. The CDR3, as DNA: TGTGCCAGCCGAAACAGCTTCATGAACACTGAAGCTTTCTTT. The chain uses TRBV19 and TRBJ1-1; no clear D. V lost 9 bases, J lost 0 bases, and 14 bases lay in between. CDR1 and CDR2 (germline): LNHDA, SQIVND (reference sequence). The CDR3 length is 14 residues.

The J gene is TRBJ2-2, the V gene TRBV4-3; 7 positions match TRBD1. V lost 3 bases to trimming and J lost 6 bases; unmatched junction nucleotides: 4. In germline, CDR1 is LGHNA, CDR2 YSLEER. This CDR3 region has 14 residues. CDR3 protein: CASSQSRGSGELFF. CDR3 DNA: TGCGCCAGCAGCCAGAGCAGGGGGTCCGGGGAGCTGTTTTTT.

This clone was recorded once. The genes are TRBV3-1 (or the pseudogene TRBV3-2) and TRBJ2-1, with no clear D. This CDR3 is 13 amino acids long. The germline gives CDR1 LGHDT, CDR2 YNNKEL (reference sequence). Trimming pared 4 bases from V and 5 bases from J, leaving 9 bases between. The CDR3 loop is CASSLRHHNEQFF. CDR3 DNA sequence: TGTGCCAGCAGCCTCCGACACCACAATGAGCAGTTCTTC.

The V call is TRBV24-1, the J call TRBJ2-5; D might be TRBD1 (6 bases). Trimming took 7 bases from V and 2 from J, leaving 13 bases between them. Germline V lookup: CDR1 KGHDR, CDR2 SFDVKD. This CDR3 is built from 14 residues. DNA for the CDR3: TGTGCCACCAGCACCACAGGGATACAAGAGACCCAGTACTTC. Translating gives CATSTTGIQETQYF.

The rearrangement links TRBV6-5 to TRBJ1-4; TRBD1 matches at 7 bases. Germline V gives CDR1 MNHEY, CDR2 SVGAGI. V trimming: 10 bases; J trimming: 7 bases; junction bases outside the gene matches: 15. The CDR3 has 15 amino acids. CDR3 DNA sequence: TGTGCCACCCAGACCTACAGGGGCAAAAGTGAAAAACTGTTTTTT. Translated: CATQTYRGKSEKLFF.

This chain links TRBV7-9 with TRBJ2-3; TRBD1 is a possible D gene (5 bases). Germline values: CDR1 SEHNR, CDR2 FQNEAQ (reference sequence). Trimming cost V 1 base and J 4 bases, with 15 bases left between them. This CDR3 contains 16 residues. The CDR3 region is CASSLVGDSFSDTQYF. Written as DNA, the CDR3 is TGTGCCAGCAGCTTAGTCGGAGACAGTTTTTCAGATACGCAGTATTTT.

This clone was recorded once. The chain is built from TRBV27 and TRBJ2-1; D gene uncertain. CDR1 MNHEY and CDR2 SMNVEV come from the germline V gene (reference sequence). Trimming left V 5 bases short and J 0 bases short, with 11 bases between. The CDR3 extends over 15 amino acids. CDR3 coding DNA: TGTGCCAGCAGTCCCCAACAGCTCTCCTACAATGAGCAGTTCTTC. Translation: CASSPQQLSYNEQFF.

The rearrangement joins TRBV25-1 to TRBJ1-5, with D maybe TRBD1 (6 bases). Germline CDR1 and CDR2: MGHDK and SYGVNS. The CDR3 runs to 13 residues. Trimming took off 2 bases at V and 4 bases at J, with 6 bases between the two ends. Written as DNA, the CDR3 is TGTGCCAGCAGTGAAGGACAGAATCAGCCCCAGCATTTT. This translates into CASSEGQNQPQHF.

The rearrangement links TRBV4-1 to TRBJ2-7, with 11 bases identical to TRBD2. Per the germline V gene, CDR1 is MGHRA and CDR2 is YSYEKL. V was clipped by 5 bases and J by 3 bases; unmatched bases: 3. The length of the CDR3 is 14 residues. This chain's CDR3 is CASSSLAGGYEQYF. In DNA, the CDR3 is TGCGCCAGCAGCTCGCTAGCGGGAGGCTACGAGCAGTACTTC.

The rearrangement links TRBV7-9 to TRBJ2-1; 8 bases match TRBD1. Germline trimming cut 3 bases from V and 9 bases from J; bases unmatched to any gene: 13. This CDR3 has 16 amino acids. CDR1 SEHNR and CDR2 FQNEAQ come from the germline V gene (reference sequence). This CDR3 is CASSFLQRTGRFEQFF. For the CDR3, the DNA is TGTGCCAGCAGCTTTTTACAAAGGACAGGGCGATTTGAGCAGTTCTTC. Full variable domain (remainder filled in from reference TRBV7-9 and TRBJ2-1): DTGVSQNPRHKITKRGQNVTFRCDPISEHNRLYWYRQTLGQGPEFLTYFQNEAQLEKSRLLSDRFSAERPKGSFSTLEIQRTEQGDSAMYLCASSFLQRTGRFEQFFGPGTRLTVL.

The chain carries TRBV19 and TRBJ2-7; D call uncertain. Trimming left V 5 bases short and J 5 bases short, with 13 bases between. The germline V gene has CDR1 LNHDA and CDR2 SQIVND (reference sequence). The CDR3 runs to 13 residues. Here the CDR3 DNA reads TGTGCCAGTAGTCCCGCGGATGGCAACGAGCAGTACTTC. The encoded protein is CASSPADGNEQYF.

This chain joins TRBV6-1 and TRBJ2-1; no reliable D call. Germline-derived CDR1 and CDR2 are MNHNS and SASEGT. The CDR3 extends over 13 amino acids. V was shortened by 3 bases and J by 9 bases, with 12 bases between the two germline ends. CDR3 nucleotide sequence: TGTGCCAGCAGTGACCAGGCACACGGTGAGCAGTTCTTC. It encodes CASSDQAHGEQFF.

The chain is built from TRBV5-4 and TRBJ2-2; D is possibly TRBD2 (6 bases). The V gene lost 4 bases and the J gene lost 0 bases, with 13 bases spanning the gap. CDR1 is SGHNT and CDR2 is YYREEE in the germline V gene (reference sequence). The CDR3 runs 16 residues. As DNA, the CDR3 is TGTGCCAGCAGCCTTGCGGGGCAGGCGAACACCGGGGAGCTGTTTTTT. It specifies CASSLAGQANTGELFF.

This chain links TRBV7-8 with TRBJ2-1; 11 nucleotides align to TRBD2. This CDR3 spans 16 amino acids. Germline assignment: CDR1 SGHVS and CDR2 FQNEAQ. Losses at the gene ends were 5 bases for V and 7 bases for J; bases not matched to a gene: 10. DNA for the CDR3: TGTGCCAGCAGCGGGCGACTAGCGGGAAGTGTAAATGAGCAGTTCTTC. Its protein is CASSGRLAGSVNEQFF.

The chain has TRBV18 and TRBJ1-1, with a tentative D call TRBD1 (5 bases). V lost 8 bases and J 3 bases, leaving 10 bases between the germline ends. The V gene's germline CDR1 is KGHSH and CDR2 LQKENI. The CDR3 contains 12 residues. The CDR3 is CASELRDTEAFF. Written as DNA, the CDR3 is TGTGCCAGCGAGCTCAGGGACACTGAAGCTTTCTTT.

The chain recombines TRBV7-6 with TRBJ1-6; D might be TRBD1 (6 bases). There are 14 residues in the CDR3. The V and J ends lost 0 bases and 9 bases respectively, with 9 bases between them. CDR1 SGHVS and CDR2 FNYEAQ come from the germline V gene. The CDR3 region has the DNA TGTGCCAGCAGCTTAGCTTACAGGGCTTCACCCCTCCACTTT. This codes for CASSLAYRASPLHF.

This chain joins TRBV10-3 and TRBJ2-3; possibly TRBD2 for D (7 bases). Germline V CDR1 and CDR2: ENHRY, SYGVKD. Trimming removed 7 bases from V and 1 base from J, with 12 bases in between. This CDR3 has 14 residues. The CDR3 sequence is CAITGGPGTDTQYF. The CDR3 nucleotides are TGTGCCATCACCGGGGGGCCGGGCACAGATACGCAGTATTTT.

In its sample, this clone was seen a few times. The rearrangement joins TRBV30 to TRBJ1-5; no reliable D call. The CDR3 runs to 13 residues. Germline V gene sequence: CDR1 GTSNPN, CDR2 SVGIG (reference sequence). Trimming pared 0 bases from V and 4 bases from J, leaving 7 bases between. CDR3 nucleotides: TGTGCCTGGAGTGTCCGAGGAAATCAGCCCCAGCATTTT. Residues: CAWSVRGNQPQHF.

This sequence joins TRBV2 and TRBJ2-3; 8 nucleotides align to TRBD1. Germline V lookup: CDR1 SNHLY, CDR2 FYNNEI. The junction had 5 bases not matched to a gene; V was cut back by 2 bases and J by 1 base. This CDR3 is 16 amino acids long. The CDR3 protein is CASSEQGASGTDTQYF. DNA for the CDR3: TGTGCCAGCAGTGAACAGGGGGCGTCCGGCACAGATACGCAGTATTTT.

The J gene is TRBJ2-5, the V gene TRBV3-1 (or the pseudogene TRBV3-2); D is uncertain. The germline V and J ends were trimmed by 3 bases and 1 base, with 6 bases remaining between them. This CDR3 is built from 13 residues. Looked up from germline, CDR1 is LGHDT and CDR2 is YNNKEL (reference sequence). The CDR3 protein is CASSHRVQETQYF. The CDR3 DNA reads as TGTGCCAGCAGCCACCGAGTCCAAGAGACCCAGTACTTC.

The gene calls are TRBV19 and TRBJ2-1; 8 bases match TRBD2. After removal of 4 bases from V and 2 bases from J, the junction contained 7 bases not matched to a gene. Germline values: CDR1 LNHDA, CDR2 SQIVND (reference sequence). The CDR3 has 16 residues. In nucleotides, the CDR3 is TGTGCCAGTAGTAGGGCAGCGGGGGAACCCTACAATGAGCAGTTCTTC. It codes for CASSRAAGEPYNEQFF.

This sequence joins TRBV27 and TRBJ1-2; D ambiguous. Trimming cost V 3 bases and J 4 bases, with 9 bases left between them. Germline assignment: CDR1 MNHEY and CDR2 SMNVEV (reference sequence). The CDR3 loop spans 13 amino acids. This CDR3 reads CASSFASSYGYTF. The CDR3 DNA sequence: TGTGCCAGCAGTTTCGCGAGTTCCTATGGCTACACCTTC.